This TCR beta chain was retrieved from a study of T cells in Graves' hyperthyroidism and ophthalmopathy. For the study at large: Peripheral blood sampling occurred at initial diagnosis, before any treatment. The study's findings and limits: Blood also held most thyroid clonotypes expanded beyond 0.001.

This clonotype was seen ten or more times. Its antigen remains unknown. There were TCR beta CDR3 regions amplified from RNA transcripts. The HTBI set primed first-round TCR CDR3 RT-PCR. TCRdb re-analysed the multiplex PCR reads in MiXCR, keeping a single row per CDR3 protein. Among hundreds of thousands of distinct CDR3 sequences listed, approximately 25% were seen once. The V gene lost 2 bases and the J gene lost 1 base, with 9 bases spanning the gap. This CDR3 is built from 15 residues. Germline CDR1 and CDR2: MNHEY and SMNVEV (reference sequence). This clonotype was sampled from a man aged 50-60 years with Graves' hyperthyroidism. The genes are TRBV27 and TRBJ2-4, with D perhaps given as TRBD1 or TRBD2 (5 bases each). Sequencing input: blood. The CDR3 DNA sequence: TGTGCCAGCAGTTTAGAGGGGATGGCCAAAAACATTCAGTACTTC. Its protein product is CASSLEGMAKNIQYF.